This paragraph reports one T cell receptor beta chain. Trimming took 2 bases from V and 2 from J, leaving 8 bases between them. In germline, CDR1 is KGHSH, CDR2 LQKENI. CDR3 length: 14 residues. The data were obtained in a study of blood T cell repertoires in COVID-19. This table comes from immunoSEQ multiplex PCR, and its TCRdb copy is limited to in-frame clones, with some not included. The profile covers 100,000 to 150,000 clones, with around 81% appearing a single time and roughly 15% taken by the ten largest. The source material was peripheral blood. The clonotype was recovered from a man aged 30 to 39 with COVID-19, enrolled during active disease. The chain links TRBV18 to TRBJ2-3; D uncertain. The CDR3 reads CASSPNSLTDTQYF. The CDR3 DNA follows: TGTGCCAGCTCACCAAACAGCCTCACAGATACGCAGTATTTT.